This T cell receptor (beta chain) was sequenced in a study of CD8 T cells in Susac syndrome. Overall study context: The Susac syndrome patients were therapy-naive, on corticosteroids, or on intravenous immunoglobulin alone at blood draw.

When the RNA was reverse transcribed, random hexamers were used with an input of roughly 0.45 to 1 ug. TCRdb called the immunoSEQ multiplex PCR reads again in MiXCR, with one record for every CDR3 protein. This table holds tens of thousands of distinct CDR3 sequences, under 95% found once. What was sequenced was CD8+ T cells from PBMCs. The source is a human donor with Susac syndrome.

CDR3 in DNA: TGCGCCAGCAGTCAAAGACAGGGGGCTTTTGGCTACACCTTC. Translating gives CASSQRQGAFGYTF. The rearrangement links TRBV23-1 to TRBJ1-2; 10 positions agree with TRBD1. TRBV23-1 is flagged as an ORF with uncertain function. Germline trimming cut 2 bases from V and 7 bases from J; bases unmatched to any gene: 4. This CDR3 is 14 amino acids long.